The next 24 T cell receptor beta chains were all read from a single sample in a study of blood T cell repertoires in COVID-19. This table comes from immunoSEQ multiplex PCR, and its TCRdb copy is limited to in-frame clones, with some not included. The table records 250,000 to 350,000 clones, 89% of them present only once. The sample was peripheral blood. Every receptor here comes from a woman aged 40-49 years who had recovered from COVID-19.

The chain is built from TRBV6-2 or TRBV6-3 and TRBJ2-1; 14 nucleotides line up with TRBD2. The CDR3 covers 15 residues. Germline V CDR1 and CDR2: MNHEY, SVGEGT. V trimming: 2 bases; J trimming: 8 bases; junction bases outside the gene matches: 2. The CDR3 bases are TGTGCCAGCAGTTACCGGGGACTAGCGGGAGATGAGCAGTTCTTC. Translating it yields CASSYRGLAGDEQFF.

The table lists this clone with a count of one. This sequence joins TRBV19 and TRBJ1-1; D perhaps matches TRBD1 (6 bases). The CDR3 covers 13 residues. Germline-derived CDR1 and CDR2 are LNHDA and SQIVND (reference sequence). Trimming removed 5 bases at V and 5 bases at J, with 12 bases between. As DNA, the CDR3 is TGTGCCAGTAGTGTACAGGGTGGTACTGAAGCTTTCTTT. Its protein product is CASSVQGGTEAFF. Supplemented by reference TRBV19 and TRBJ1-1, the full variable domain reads DGGITQSPKYLFRKEGQNVTLSCEQNLNHDAMYWYRQDPGQGLRLIYYSQIVNDFQKGDIAEGYSVSREKKESFPLTVTSAQKNPTAFYLCASSVQGGTEAFFGQGTRLTVV.

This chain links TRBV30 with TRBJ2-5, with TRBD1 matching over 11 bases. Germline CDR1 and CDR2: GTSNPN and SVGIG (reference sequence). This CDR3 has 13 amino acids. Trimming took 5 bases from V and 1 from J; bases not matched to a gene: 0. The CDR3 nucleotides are TGTGCCTGGGGGACAGGGGGCCAAGAGACCCAGTACTTC. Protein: CAWGTGGQETQYF. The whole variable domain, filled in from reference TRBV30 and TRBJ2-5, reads SQTIHQWPATLVQPVGSPLSLECTVEGTSNPNLYWYRQAAGRGLQLLFYSVGIGQISSEVPQNLSASRPQDRQFILSSKKLLLSDSGFYLCAWGTGGQETQYFGPGTRLLVL.

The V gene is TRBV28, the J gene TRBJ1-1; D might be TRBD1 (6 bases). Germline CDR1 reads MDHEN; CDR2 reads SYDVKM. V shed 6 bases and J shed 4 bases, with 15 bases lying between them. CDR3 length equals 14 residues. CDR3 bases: TGTGCCAGCAGGACAGGCACCCCGGCCACTGAAGCTTTCTTT. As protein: CASRTGTPATEAFF. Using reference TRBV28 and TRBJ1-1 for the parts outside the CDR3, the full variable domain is DVKVTQSSRYLVKRTGEKVFLECVQDMDHENMFWYRQDPGLGLRLIYFSYDVKMKEKGDIPEGYSVSREKKERFSLILESASTNQTSMYLCASRTGTPATEAFFGQGTRLTVV.

CDR3 loop: CASSPNVGVSYNEQFF. CDR3 DNA: TGTGCCAGCAGCCCCAACGTGGGAGTCTCCTACAATGAGCAGTTCTTC. This chain uses TRBV7-6 with TRBJ2-1, with a weak D call TRBD2 (5 bases). Between the trimmed V and J ends, which lost 5 bases and 0 bases, there was a span of 14 bases. Germline-derived CDR1 and CDR2 are SGHVS and FNYEAQ. This CDR3 is built from 16 residues.

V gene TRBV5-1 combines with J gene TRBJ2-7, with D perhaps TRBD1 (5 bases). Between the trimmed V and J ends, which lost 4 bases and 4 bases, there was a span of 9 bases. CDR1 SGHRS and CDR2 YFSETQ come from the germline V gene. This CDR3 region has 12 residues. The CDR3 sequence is CASSIDSYEQYF. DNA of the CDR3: TGCGCCAGCAGCATCGACAGTTACGAGCAGTACTTC.

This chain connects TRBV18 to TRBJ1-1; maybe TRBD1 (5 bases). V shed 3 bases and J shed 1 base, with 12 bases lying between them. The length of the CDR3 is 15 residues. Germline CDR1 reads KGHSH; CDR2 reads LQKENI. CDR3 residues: CASSPRDQGNTEAFF. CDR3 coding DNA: TGTGCCAGCTCACCTAGAGATCAGGGGAACACTGAAGCTTTCTTT.

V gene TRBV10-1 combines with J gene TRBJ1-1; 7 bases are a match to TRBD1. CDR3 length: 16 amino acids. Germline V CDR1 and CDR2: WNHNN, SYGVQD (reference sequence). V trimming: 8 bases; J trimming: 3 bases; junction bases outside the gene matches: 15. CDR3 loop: CASSEDRPQGDTEAFF. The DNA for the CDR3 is TGCGCCAGCTCAGAGGACAGGCCCCAAGGGGACACTGAAGCTTTCTTT.

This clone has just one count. The CDR3 bases are TGCGCCAGCAGCGCCCCTGGGACTAGCGGGAGAGGGTCCTACGAGCAGTACTTC. Translation gives CASSAPGTSGRGSYEQYF. V usage is TRBV5-1 and J usage is TRBJ2-7, with 14 bases fitting TRBD2. The germline V gene has CDR1 SGHRS and CDR2 YFSETQ. The CDR3 consists of 18 residues. With 4 bases clipped from V and 1 base from J, the junction kept 10 bases outside the gene matches.

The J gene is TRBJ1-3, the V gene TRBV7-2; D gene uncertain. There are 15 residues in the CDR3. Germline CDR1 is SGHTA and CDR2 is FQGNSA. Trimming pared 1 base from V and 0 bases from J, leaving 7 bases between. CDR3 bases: TGTGCCAGCAGCTTAGGGGCCCACTCTGGAAACACCATATATTTT. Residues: CASSLGAHSGNTIYF.

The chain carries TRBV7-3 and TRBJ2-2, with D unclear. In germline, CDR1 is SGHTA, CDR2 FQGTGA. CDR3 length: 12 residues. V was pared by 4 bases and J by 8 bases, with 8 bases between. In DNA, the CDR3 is TGTGCCAGCAGCTCCCCCCTGGGGGAGCTGTTTTTT. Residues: CASSSPLGELFF.

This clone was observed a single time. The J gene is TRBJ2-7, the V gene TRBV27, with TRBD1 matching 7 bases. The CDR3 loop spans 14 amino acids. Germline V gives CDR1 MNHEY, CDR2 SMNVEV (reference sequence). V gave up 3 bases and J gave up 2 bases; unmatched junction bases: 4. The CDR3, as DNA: TGTGCCAGCAGTTTCGCGGACAGGACCTACGAGCAGTACTTC. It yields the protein CASSFADRTYEQYF.

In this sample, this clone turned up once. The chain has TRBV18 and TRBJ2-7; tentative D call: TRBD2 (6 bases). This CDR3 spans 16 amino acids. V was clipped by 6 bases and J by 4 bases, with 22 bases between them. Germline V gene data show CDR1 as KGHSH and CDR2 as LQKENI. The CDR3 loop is CASSRDSSPIGYEQYF. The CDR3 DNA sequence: TGTGCCAGCTCCCGGGACTCCTCGCCAATCGGATACGAGCAGTACTTC.

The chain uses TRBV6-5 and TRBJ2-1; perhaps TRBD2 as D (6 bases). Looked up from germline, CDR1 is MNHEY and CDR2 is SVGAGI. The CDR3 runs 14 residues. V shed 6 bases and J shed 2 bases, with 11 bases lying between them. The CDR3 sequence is CASSGSPPYNEQFF. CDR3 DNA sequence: TGTGCCAGCAGCGGGAGCCCCCCCTACAATGAGCAGTTCTTC.

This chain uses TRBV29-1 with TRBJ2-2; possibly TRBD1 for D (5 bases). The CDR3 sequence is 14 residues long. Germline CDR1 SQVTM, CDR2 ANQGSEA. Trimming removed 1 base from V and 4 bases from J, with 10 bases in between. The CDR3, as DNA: TGCAGCGTTGAAGTTACCAGGGCCACCGGGGAGCTGTTTTTT. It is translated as CSVEVTRATGELFF.

The chain's CDR3 is CASSDSPGATQYF. DNA of the CDR3: TGTGCCAGCAGTGACTCCCCCGGAGCGACTCAGTACTTC. The chain employs TRBV6-4 and TRBJ2-4; D remains unclear. The CDR3 has 13 residues. Deletions cut 0 bases from V and 12 bases from J, with 12 bases between. Looked up from germline, CDR1 is MRHNA and CDR2 is SNTAGT.

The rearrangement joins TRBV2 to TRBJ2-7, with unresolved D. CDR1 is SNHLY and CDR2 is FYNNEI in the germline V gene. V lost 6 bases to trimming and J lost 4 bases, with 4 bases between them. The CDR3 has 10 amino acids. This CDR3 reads CASRSYEQYF. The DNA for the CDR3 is TGTGCCAGCAGGTCGTACGAGCAGTACTTC. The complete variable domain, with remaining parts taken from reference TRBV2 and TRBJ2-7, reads EPEVTQTPSHQVTQMGQEVILRCVPISNHLYFYWYRQILGQKVEFLVSFYNNEISEKSEIFDDQFSVERPDGSNFTLKIRSTKLEDSAMYFCASRSYEQYFGPGTRLTVT.

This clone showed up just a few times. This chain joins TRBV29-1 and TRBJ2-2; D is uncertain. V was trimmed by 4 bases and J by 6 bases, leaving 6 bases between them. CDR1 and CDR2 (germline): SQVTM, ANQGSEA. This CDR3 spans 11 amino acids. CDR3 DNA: TGCAGCGTTGCTGGCCCCGGGGAGCTGTTTTTT. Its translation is CSVAGPGELFF.

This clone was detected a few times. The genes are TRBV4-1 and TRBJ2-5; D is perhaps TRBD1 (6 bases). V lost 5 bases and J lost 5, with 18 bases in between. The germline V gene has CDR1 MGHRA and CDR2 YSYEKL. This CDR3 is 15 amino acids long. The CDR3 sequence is CASSYDPTGPETQYF. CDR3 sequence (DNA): TGCGCCAGCAGCTATGATCCGACAGGCCCGGAGACCCAGTACTTC.

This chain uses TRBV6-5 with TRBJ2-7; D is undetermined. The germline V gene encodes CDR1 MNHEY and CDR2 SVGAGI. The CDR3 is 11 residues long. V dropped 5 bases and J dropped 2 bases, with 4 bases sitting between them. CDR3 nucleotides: TGTGCCAGCAGTAATACCTACGAGCAGTACTTC. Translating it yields CASSNTYEQYF.

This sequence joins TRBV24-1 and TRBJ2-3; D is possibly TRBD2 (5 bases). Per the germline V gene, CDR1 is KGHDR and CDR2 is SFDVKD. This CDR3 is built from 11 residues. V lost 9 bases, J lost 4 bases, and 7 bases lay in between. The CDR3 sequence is CATGRADTQYF. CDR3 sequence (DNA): TGTGCCACCGGGAGAGCAGATACGCAGTATTTT.

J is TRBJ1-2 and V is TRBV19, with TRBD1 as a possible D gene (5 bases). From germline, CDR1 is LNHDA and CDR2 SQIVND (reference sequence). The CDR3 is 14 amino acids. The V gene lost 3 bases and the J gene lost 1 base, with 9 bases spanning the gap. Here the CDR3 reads CASSIGGVNYGYTF. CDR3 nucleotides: TGTGCCAGTAGTATCGGGGGGGTTAACTATGGCTACACCTTC.

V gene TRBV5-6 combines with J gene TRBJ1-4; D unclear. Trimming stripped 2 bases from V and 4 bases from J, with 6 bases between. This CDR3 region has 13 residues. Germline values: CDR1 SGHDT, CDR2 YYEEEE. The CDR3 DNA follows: TGTGCCAGCAGCTTACGCGTTAATGAAAAACTGTTTTTT. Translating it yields CASSLRVNEKLFF.

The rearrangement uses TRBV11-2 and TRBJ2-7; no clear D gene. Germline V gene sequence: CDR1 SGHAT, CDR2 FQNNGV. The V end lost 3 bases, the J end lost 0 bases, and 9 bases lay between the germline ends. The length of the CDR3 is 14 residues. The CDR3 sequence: CASSFFSNSYEQYF. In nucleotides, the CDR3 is TGTGCCAGCAGCTTCTTCAGTAACTCCTACGAGCAGTACTTC.